This is a list of T cell receptor beta chains from one sample in a study of blood T cells in healthy people across ages. TCRdb called the 5' RACE reads again in MiXCR, with one record for every CDR3 protein. The sample shows around 1,600,000 distinct CDR3 sequences, approximately 39% of them seen only once. The sequencing input was blood. The receptors were sampled from a woman under 30 in good health. CDR3s include the opening cysteine and the closing phenylalanine or tryptophan. Each record gives: V gene, D gene, CDR3 length, J gene, clone size, CDR3 DNA, CDR3 protein. D genes are given only for firm matches. The size entry is marked missing in some rows and otherwise reads once, few, many or a size class.

v_gene: TRBV20-1; d_gene: -; len: 15; j_gene: TRBJ2-2; abundance: -; CDR3nt: TGCAGTGCCCTGAGGAGACAGACGGTGACCGGGGAGCTGTTTTTT; CDR3aa: CSALRRQTVTGELFF
v_gene: TRBV20-1; d_gene: TRBD1; len: 14; j_gene: TRBJ2-1; abundance: -; CDR3nt: TGCAGTGCTCGGGACAGGGGAGGGTTCAATGAGCAGTTCTTC; CDR3aa: CSARDRGGFNEQFF
v_gene: TRBV20-1; d_gene: TRBD2; len: 15; j_gene: TRBJ2-3; abundance: -; CDR3nt: TGCAGTGCTAAGACTAGCGGGGATAGCACAGATACGCAGTATTTT; CDR3aa: CSAKTSGDSTDTQYF
v_gene: TRBV2; d_gene: -; len: 13; j_gene: TRBJ1-4; abundance: few; CDR3nt: TGTGCCAGCAGTATTCAGGAGGATGAAAAACTGTTTTTT; CDR3aa: CASSIQEDEKLFF
v_gene: TRBV20-1; d_gene: -; len: 15; j_gene: TRBJ2-7; abundance: -; CDR3nt: TGCAGTGCAATATTCCGAGGACAAACACCCTACGAGCAGTACTTC; CDR3aa: CSAIFRGQTPYEQYF
v_gene: TRBV12-3/TRBV12-4; d_gene: -; len: 17; j_gene: TRBJ2-2; abundance: once; CDR3nt: TGTGCCAGCAGTCCCGCTCTTAGCTTTGAGAACACCGGGGAGCTGTTTTTT; CDR3aa: CASSPALSFENTGELFF
v_gene: TRBV6-5; d_gene: -; len: 14; j_gene: TRBJ2-5; abundance: -; CDR3nt: TGTGCCAGCAGTTCCTCGGCGGACGGGCGGACCCAGTACTTC; CDR3aa: CASSSSADGRTQYF
v_gene: TRBV5-8; d_gene: -; len: 15; j_gene: TRBJ2-7; abundance: -; CDR3nt: TGTGCCAGCAGCGGCGTCTGGGGTAAGGGCTACGAGCAGTACTTC; CDR3aa: CASSGVWGKGYEQYF
v_gene: TRBV6-2/TRBV6-3; d_gene: TRBD1; len: 15; j_gene: TRBJ1-2; abundance: -; CDR3nt: TGTGCCAGCAGCTTATCCGGGCAGGGGGCGTGTGGCTACACCTTC; CDR3aa: CASSLSGQGACGYTF
v_gene: TRBV12-3/TRBV12-4; d_gene: -; len: 13; j_gene: TRBJ2-5; abundance: many; CDR3nt: TGTGCCAGCAGCCGTACTAGCCGGGAGACCCAGTACTTC; CDR3aa: CASSRTSRETQYF
v_gene: TRBV12-3/TRBV12-4; d_gene: TRBD1; len: 15; j_gene: TRBJ2-2; abundance: -; CDR3nt: TGTGCCAGCAGTCCTGGACAGGGGGATGGCGGGGAGCTGTTTTTT; CDR3aa: CASSPGQGDGGELFF
v_gene: TRBV29-1; d_gene: -; len: 13; j_gene: TRBJ2-7; abundance: -; CDR3nt: TGCAGCGCTGTGATGACAGCCGCGGGGGAGCAGTACTTC; CDR3aa: CSAVMTAAGEQYF
v_gene: TRBV24-1; d_gene: -; len: 15; j_gene: TRBJ2-7; abundance: few; CDR3nt: TGTGCCACCAGTGACTCAAGACAAGCCACCTACGAGCAGTACTTC; CDR3aa: CATSDSRQATYEQYF
v_gene: TRBV29-1; d_gene: -; len: 13; j_gene: TRBJ1-2; abundance: -; CDR3nt: TGCAGCGTTGAGGGGGGGTTCCCCTATGGCTACACCTTC; CDR3aa: CSVEGGFPYGYTF
v_gene: TRBV28; d_gene: -; len: 16; j_gene: TRBJ2-4; abundance: few; CDR3nt: TGTGCCAGCAGACCCTCGGGGGAACTAGCCAAAAACATTCAGTACTTC; CDR3aa: CASRPSGELAKNIQYF
v_gene: TRBV4-1; d_gene: TRBD1; len: 18; j_gene: TRBJ1-4; abundance: few; CDR3nt: TGCGCCAGCAGCCAAGTGGGGAGGGGGCACGCAACTAATGAAAAACTGTTTTTT; CDR3aa: CASSQVGRGHATNEKLFF
v_gene: TRBV12-3/TRBV12-4; d_gene: -; len: 14; j_gene: TRBJ2-7; abundance: few; CDR3nt: TGTGCCAGCAGTTCCTCGACAAGAAGCAATGAGCAGTACTTC; CDR3aa: CASSSSTRSNEQYF
v_gene: TRBV9; d_gene: -; len: 15; j_gene: TRBJ2-7; abundance: -; CDR3nt: TGTGCCAGCAGCGTAGGTGGGGGGCTGGCTTGGGAGCAGTACTTC; CDR3aa: CASSVGGGLAWEQYF
v_gene: TRBV29-1; d_gene: -; len: 14; j_gene: TRBJ1-2; abundance: -; CDR3nt: TGCAGCGTTGAAGACGGCGGAACTAACTATGGCTACATCTTC; CDR3aa: CSVEDGGTNYGYIF
v_gene: TRBV20-1; d_gene: -; len: 15; j_gene: TRBJ2-1; abundance: -; CDR3nt: TGCAGTGCTAGAGATCCAAAGGGCTCCGGGAATGAGCAGTTCTTC; CDR3aa: CSARDPKGSGNEQFF
v_gene: TRBV5-1; d_gene: -; len: 13; j_gene: TRBJ1-5; abundance: many; CDR3nt: TGCGCCAGCAGCCCTGTCGGCAATCAGCCCCAGCATTTT; CDR3aa: CASSPVGNQPQHF
v_gene: TRBV12-3/TRBV12-4; d_gene: -; len: 11; j_gene: TRBJ2-4; abundance: many; CDR3nt: TGTGCCAGCAGTCCAGGGAACATTCAGTACTTC; CDR3aa: CASSPGNIQYF
v_gene: TRBV7-2; d_gene: -; len: 16; j_gene: TRBJ2-7; abundance: -; CDR3nt: TGTGCCAGCAGCTTAGGGACTCTGAGCTCCTACAATGAGCAGTACTTC; CDR3aa: CASSLGTLSSYNEQYF
v_gene: TRBV4-1; d_gene: -; len: 17; j_gene: TRBJ1-1; abundance: -; CDR3nt: TGCGCCAGCAGCCAACTTGGCGGTAGGAGGAGTCGCACTGAAGCTTTCTTT; CDR3aa: CASSQLGGRRSRTEAFF
v_gene: TRBV7-2; d_gene: TRBD2; len: 15; j_gene: TRBJ2-3; abundance: -; CDR3nt: TGTGCCAGCAGCCCAAGGGGGACTAGCCCAGATACGCAGTATTTT; CDR3aa: CASSPRGTSPDTQYF
v_gene: TRBV20-1; d_gene: -; len: 10; j_gene: TRBJ2-1; abundance: few; CDR3nt: TGCAGTCGGGGTGGGAATGAGCAGTTCTTC; CDR3aa: CSRGGNEQFF
v_gene: TRBV14; d_gene: -; len: 14; j_gene: TRBJ1-6; abundance: -; CDR3nt: TGTGCCAGCAGTCTCGGGATTAATAATTCACCCCTCCACTTT; CDR3aa: CASSLGINNSPLHF
v_gene: TRBV6-5; d_gene: TRBD1; len: 13; j_gene: TRBJ2-1; abundance: -; CDR3nt: TGTGCCAGCAGTCCGGACAGGAAAGAAAAGCAGTTCTTC; CDR3aa: CASSPDRKEKQFF
v_gene: TRBV20-1; d_gene: -; len: 15; j_gene: TRBJ2-1; abundance: -; CDR3nt: TGCAGCCCATCAACCGGCGGGACGACCTACAATGAGCAGTTCTTC; CDR3aa: CSPSTGGTTYNEQFF
v_gene: TRBV29-1; d_gene: -; len: 15; j_gene: TRBJ1-4; abundance: -; CDR3nt: TGCAGCGTTGAAGACAGGGTGGGAGGTCGGCAAAAACTGTTTTTT; CDR3aa: CSVEDRVGGRQKLFF
v_gene: TRBV20-1; d_gene: TRBD1; len: 13; j_gene: TRBJ2-7; abundance: -; CDR3nt: TGCAGTGCTCTCAGGACAGGGGTGGCCGAGCAGTACTTC; CDR3aa: CSALRTGVAEQYF
v_gene: TRBV21-1; d_gene: -; len: 16; j_gene: TRBJ2-7; abundance: -; CDR3nt: TGTGCCAGCAGCCCAAGATTAGCTAGCGGATCCTACGAGCAGTACTTC; CDR3aa: CASSPRLASGSYEQYF
v_gene: TRBV27; d_gene: TRBD1; len: 16; j_gene: TRBJ1-5; abundance: few; CDR3nt: TGTGCCAGCAGTAAAGTTGGACAGGGTTCCAATCAGCCCCAGCATTTT; CDR3aa: CASSKVGQGSNQPQHF
v_gene: TRBV4-3; d_gene: TRBD1; len: 16; j_gene: TRBJ2-1; abundance: -; CDR3nt: TGCGCCAGCAGCCAAACCCGGACAGGGCTCTACAATGAGCAGTTCTTC; CDR3aa: CASSQTRTGLYNEQFF
v_gene: TRBV7-9; d_gene: -; len: 14; j_gene: TRBJ2-7; abundance: -; CDR3nt: TGTGCCAGCAGCTTACCGGGCCCCAACAACGAGCAGTACTTC; CDR3aa: CASSLPGPNNEQYF
v_gene: TRBV3-1; d_gene: TRBD2; len: 16; j_gene: TRBJ2-3; abundance: few; CDR3nt: TGTGCCAGCAGCCAAGAAGCGGGGGGAGCAACAAGTACGCAGTATTTT; CDR3aa: CASSQEAGGATSTQYF
v_gene: TRBV30; d_gene: TRBD2; len: 14; j_gene: TRBJ2-1; abundance: -; CDR3nt: TGTGCCTGGCAAAGCGGGGGCTACTACAATGAGCAGTTCTTC; CDR3aa: CAWQSGGYYNEQFF
v_gene: TRBV20-1; d_gene: -; len: 13; j_gene: TRBJ2-7; abundance: few; CDR3nt: TGCAGTGCTAGCTGGGGGAACTCCTACGAGCTGTACTTC; CDR3aa: CSASWGNSYELYF
v_gene: TRBV2; d_gene: -; len: 14; j_gene: TRBJ1-2; abundance: -; CDR3nt: TGTGCCAGCACCGGACACCTCCCCTTTTATGGCTACACCTTC; CDR3aa: CASTGHLPFYGYTF
v_gene: TRBV28; d_gene: -; len: 12; j_gene: TRBJ2-1; abundance: few; CDR3nt: TGTGCCAGCGGCCCACAGTACAATGAGCAGTTCTTC; CDR3aa: CASGPQYNEQFF
v_gene: TRBV7-3; d_gene: -; len: 13; j_gene: TRBJ2-4; abundance: few; CDR3nt: TGTGCCAGCAGCTTAGACTTGGGTAGCATTCAGTACTTC; CDR3aa: CASSLDLGSIQYF